These 30 T cell receptor beta chains originate from one sample sequenced in a study of blood T cell repertoires in COVID-19. Generated by immunoSEQ multiplex PCR, the TCRdb table keeps only in-frame clones and is missing some. The data hold some 130,000 clones, with around 84% observed a single time. Sequenced input: peripheral blood. These receptors all come from a woman of 80 years or more with acute or convalescent COVID-19.

The chain joins TRBV30 to TRBJ2-5; 7 nucleotides align to TRBD2. CDR3 length: 13 residues. V was clipped by 3 bases and J by 1 base; unmatched bases: 2. In germline, CDR1 is GTSNPN, CDR2 SVGIG (reference sequence). The CDR3 spells CAWRQRGQETQYF. CDR3 coding DNA: TGTGCCTGGAGGCAGCGGGGCCAAGAGACCCAGTACTTC.

The chain uses TRBV10-3 and TRBJ1-6, with 9 bases lining up with TRBD1. V dropped 10 bases and J dropped 4; count of bases not matched to a gene: 14. This CDR3 has 17 residues. Germline V gene lookup returns CDR1 ENHRY and CDR2 SYGVKD. The CDR3 sequence: CATSRFSDRGYNSPLHF. CDR3 DNA sequence: TGTGCCACATCACGGTTTTCGGACAGGGGATATAATTCACCCCTCCACTTT.

This rearrangement joins TRBV10-3 to TRBJ1-5, with TRBD1 matching over 7 bases. This CDR3 comprises 14 residues. V gave up 3 bases and J gave up 1 base; unmatched junction bases: 0. In germline, CDR1 is ENHRY, CDR2 SYGVKD. The CDR3 sequence: CAISEQGSNQPQHF. The CDR3 nucleotides read TGTGCCATCAGTGAACAGGGGAGCAATCAGCCCCAGCATTTT.

This clone was detected ten times or more. The genes are TRBV10-3 and TRBJ1-1; the match to TRBD1 covers 9 bases. Germline V gene sequence: CDR1 ENHRY, CDR2 SYGVKD. Losses at the gene ends were 4 bases for V and 0 bases for J; bases not matched to a gene: 6. This CDR3 is built from 16 residues. The CDR3 sequence is CAISGQGEALNTEAFF. In DNA form, the CDR3 reads TGTGCCATCAGTGGACAGGGGGAGGCCTTGAACACTGAAGCTTTCTTT.

The chain links TRBV19 to TRBJ1-6; tentative D call: TRBD1 (6 bases). The CDR3 is 14 residues long. V lost 6 bases to trimming and J lost 8 bases, with 14 bases between them. Looked up from germline, CDR1 is LNHDA and CDR2 is SQIVND (reference sequence). CDR3 in amino acids: CASRNRVRDSPLHF. The CDR3 DNA reads as TGTGCCAGTAGGAACAGGGTCAGGGATTCACCCCTCCACTTT.

The chain has TRBV5-1 and TRBJ2-3; D may be TRBD1 (5 bases). The ends were cut back, 0 bases at V and 2 bases at J, with 13 bases in the middle. CDR3 length: 16 amino acids. The germline gives CDR1 SGHRS, CDR2 YFSETQ. The CDR3 reads CASSLEPDRTTDTQYF. The CDR3 DNA is TGCGCCAGCAGCTTGGAACCCGACAGAACCACAGATACGCAGTATTTT. The whole variable domain, filled in from reference TRBV5-1 and TRBJ2-3, reads KAGVTQTPRYLIKTRGQQVTLSCSPISGHRSVSWYQQTPGQGLQFLFEYFSETQRNKGNFPGRFSGRQFSNSRSEMNVSTLELGDSALYLCASSLEPDRTTDTQYFGPGTRLTVL.

The count of this clone is one. The chain carries TRBV7-2 and TRBJ1-2; 9 positions agree with TRBD1. V shed 5 bases and J 8 bases; nucleotides not matched to a gene: 12. The CDR3 contains 15 residues. Looked up from germline, CDR1 is SGHTA and CDR2 is FQGNSA. CDR3 amino acids: CASSQWTGALGGYTF. The CDR3 DNA reads as TGTGCCAGCAGCCAATGGACAGGGGCGCTCGGAGGCTACACCTTC.

This clone was observed once. V is TRBV9 and J is TRBJ2-2; TRBD2 is a possible D gene (6 bases). The CDR3 consists of 16 residues. Germline CDR1 is SGDLS and CDR2 is YYNGEE. Trimming stripped 0 bases from V and 2 bases from J, with 11 bases between. In DNA, the CDR3 is TGTGCCAGCAGCGTAGTTCTCGGGGGAAACACCGGGGAGCTGTTTTTT. Translated: CASSVVLGGNTGELFF.

This clone was recorded only once. The CDR3 reads CASSLRTVSTEQYF. The CDR3, as DNA: TGTGCCAGCAGCCTGCGGACAGTCTCCACCGAGCAGTACTTC. The genes are TRBV5-6 and TRBJ2-7; a weak D match, TRBD1 (6 bases). This CDR3 is 14 amino acids long. Trimming shortened V by 4 bases and J by 6 bases, and 17 bases separated the two germline ends. CDR1 is SGHDT, CDR2 YYEEEE, per germline.

This sequence joins TRBV5-4 and TRBJ2-7; TRBD1 matches 9 bases. The length of the CDR3 is 14 residues. The V and J ends lost 4 bases and 4 bases, in that order; junction bases with no gene match: 6. Germline CDR1 is SGHNT and CDR2 is YYREEE (reference sequence). The CDR3 nucleotides read TGTGCCAGCAGCATAGACAGGGGGTTGTACGAGCAGTACTTC. This gives the protein CASSIDRGLYEQYF.

For this clone: Other nucleotide sequences from this sample produce the same CDR3. The chain links TRBV5-6 to TRBJ1-2, with TRBD1 identical over 9 bases. Germline trimming cut 1 base from V and 4 bases from J; bases unmatched to any gene: 8. Germline CDR1 SGHDT, CDR2 YYEEEE. This CDR3 region has 16 residues. CDR3 sequence: CASSLPRTGVGYGYTF. Written as DNA, the CDR3 is TGTGCCAGCAGCTTGCCTCGGACAGGGGTAGGCTATGGCTACACCTTC.

The J gene is TRBJ2-1, the V gene TRBV3-1 (or the pseudogene TRBV3-2); 12 bases map to TRBD2. Germline V gene sequence: CDR1 LGHDT, CDR2 YNNKEL (reference sequence). The ends lost 1 base at V and 9 bases at J; junction bases unmatched: 7. The CDR3 covers 16 residues. CDR3 loop: CASSQGLAGGSGEQFF. The CDR3 DNA reads as TGTGCCAGCAGCCAAGGGCTAGCGGGAGGGTCAGGTGAGCAGTTCTTC.

The rearrangement links TRBV5-8 to TRBJ1-5; maybe TRBD1 (5 bases). This CDR3 region has 16 residues. Germline loops: CDR1 SGHTS, CDR2 YDEGEE. Trimming pared 0 bases from V and 3 bases from J, leaving 13 bases between. The CDR3 loop is CASSLELGVANQPQHF. The CDR3 DNA reads as TGTGCCAGCAGCTTGGAGTTAGGGGTTGCCAATCAGCCCCAGCATTTT.

The chain recombines TRBV2 with TRBJ1-3; a weak D match, TRBD1 (5 bases). CDR1 is SNHLY, CDR2 FYNNEI, per germline. The CDR3 totals 15 residues. Trimming cost V 5 bases and J 0 bases, with 11 bases left between them. CDR3 DNA sequence: TGTGCCAGCAGTCAACGTCAGGGCTCTGGAAACACCATATATTTT. Protein sequence: CASSQRQGSGNTIYF.

The chain links TRBV29-1 to TRBJ1-1; 8 bases are a match to TRBD1. The CDR3 spans 13 residues. The V segment lost 5 bases and the J segment 4 bases; nucleotides outside the gene matches: 6. The V gene's germline CDR1 is SQVTM and CDR2 ANQGSEA. The CDR3 coding sequence is TGCAGCGTTAGGGAGGACAGGGCCACTGAAGCTTTCTTT. This sequence encodes CSVREDRATEAFF.

Concerning this clone itself: Distinct nucleotide sequences in the sample also encode this CDR3. CDR3 sequence reads: CASSYSGDNEQFF. The CDR3, as DNA: TGCGCCAGCAGTTATAGCGGAGACAATGAGCAGTTCTTC. This chain connects TRBV5-1 to TRBJ2-1, with D tentatively TRBD2 (6 bases). CDR1 and CDR2 (germline): SGHRS, YFSETQ. V was shortened by 5 bases and J by 5 bases, with 11 bases between the two germline ends. The CDR3 contains 13 residues.

The chain employs TRBV6-5 and TRBJ1-2; D may be TRBD1 (5 bases). From germline, CDR1 is MNHEY and CDR2 SVGAGI. V lost 2 bases to trimming and J lost 2 bases, with 9 bases between them. The CDR3 consists of 14 residues. As DNA, the CDR3 is TGTGCCAGCAGTTACCAAGACAGCAACTATGGCTACACCTTC. Translation: CASSYQDSNYGYTF.

V is TRBV4-3 and J is TRBJ2-1; unclear D gene. The CDR3 length is 18 residues. Germline lookup yields CDR1 LGHNA and CDR2 YSLEER. Trimming removed 0 bases from V and 4 bases from J, with 19 bases in between. The CDR3 DNA reads as TGCGCCAGCAGCCAAGATCACGGTCGGTCGTACGCTTACAATGAGCAGTTCTTC. Its protein product is CASSQDHGRSYAYNEQFF.

This clone was picked up one time. This chain connects TRBV9 to TRBJ1-4, with unresolved D. CDR3 length equals 15 residues. CDR1 is SGDLS, CDR2 YYNGEE, per germline. The V end was cut by 3 bases, the J end by 7 bases, with 16 bases between. In DNA form, the CDR3 reads TGTGCCAGCAGCGCGAGGTCCATGGCGGGTGAAAAACTGTTTTTT. It encodes CASSARSMAGEKLFF. Complete variable domain (other parts from reference TRBV9 and TRBJ1-4): DSGVTQTPKHLITATGQRVTLRCSPRSGDLSVYWYQQSLDQGLQFLIQYYNGEERAKGNILERFSAQQFPDLHSELNLSSLELGDSALYFCASSARSMAGEKLFFGSGTQLSVL.

Written as DNA, the CDR3 is TGTGCCAGCAGCGTAGGGATAGGGACTAGTCTACCAGATACGCAGTATTTT. Encoded protein: CASSVGIGTSLPDTQYF. The chain carries TRBV9 and TRBJ2-3; TRBD2 matches at 8 bases. Trimming took 0 bases from V and 4 from J; bases not matched to a gene: 10. The CDR3 is 17 residues long. Germline CDR1 reads SGDLS; CDR2 reads YYNGEE.

The CDR3 is CASSSRTVENEKLFF. CDR3 coding DNA: TGTGCCAGCAGCTCTCGGACAGTAGAAAATGAAAAACTGTTTTTT. The chain joins TRBV7-2 to TRBJ1-4; D is possibly TRBD1 (6 bases). V was shortened by 4 bases and J by 5 bases, with 14 bases between the two germline ends. CDR1 is SGHTA and CDR2 is FQGNSA in the germline V gene. This CDR3 region has 15 residues.

CDR3 coding DNA: TGTGCCAGCAACGCTCCGGGACAGGGCAATCAGCCCCAGCATTTT. It encodes CASNAPGQGNQPQHF. The rearrangement uses TRBV6-5 and TRBJ1-5, with 8 nucleotides matching TRBD1. The CDR3 spans 15 residues. V lost 7 bases, J lost 2 bases, and 7 bases stayed unmatched. Looked up from germline, CDR1 is MNHEY and CDR2 is SVGAGI.

The genes are TRBV30 and TRBJ1-4; a weak D match, TRBD1 (6 bases). This CDR3 contains 14 residues. Trimming removed 3 bases at V and 6 bases at J, with 14 bases between. The germline CDR1 and CDR2 sequences are GTSNPN and SVGIG (reference sequence). As DNA, the CDR3 is TGTGCCTGGAGCCCCGGGACATGGGATGAAAAACTGTTTTTT. This encodes CAWSPGTWDEKLFF.

This clone was recorded a few times. This chain joins TRBV6-2 or TRBV6-3 and TRBJ1-1, with unresolved D. V lost 4 bases to trimming and J lost 6 bases, with 9 bases between them. Per germline, CDR1 MNHEY and CDR2 SVGEGT. CDR3 length: 12 residues. This CDR3 reads CASSFFSSEAFF. DNA for the CDR3: TGTGCCAGCAGTTTCTTTAGCTCTGAAGCTTTCTTT.

V usage is TRBV7-2 and J usage is TRBJ2-7; D possibly corresponds to TRBD2 (6 bases). The CDR3 runs to 15 residues. V dropped 5 bases and J dropped 0 bases, with 14 bases sitting between them. Germline lookup yields CDR1 SGHTA and CDR2 FQGNSA. This CDR3 reads CASSPRVGGSYEQYF. Written as DNA, the CDR3 is TGTGCCAGCAGCCCCCGGGTGGGGGGCTCCTACGAGCAGTACTTC.

The rearrangement uses TRBV5-1 and TRBJ1-5; 7 bases map to TRBD1. Germline CDR1 SGHRS, CDR2 YFSETQ. CDR3 length: 15 amino acids. J lost 0 bases, V lost 4 bases, and 4 bases had no gene match. The CDR3 DNA is TGCGCCAGCAGCGAGGGGACAGTTAGCAATCAGCCCCAGCATTTT. It specifies CASSEGTVSNQPQHF.

This clone has only a few counts. The genes are TRBV27 and TRBJ2-7, with 11 bases aligning to TRBD2. Germline CDR1 reads MNHEY; CDR2 reads SMNVEV (reference sequence). The CDR3 covers 15 residues. V was pared by 5 bases and J by 5 bases, with 8 bases of the junction left unmatched. The CDR3 DNA reads as TGTGCCAGCAGTCAAAAGAGACTAGCGGGAAACGAGCAGTACTTC. It translates to CASSQKRLAGNEQYF.

The V gene is TRBV6-4, the J gene TRBJ2-1, with 11 bases matching TRBD2. Per the germline V gene, CDR1 is MRHNA and CDR2 is SNTAGT. V lost 4 bases to trimming and J lost 8 bases; unmatched junction nucleotides: 10. The CDR3 is 16 amino acids. This CDR3 is CASSAKLAGGRDEQFF. The CDR3, as DNA: TGTGCCAGCAGTGCCAAGCTAGCGGGGGGCAGGGATGAGCAGTTCTTC.

The J gene is TRBJ1-5, the V gene TRBV2; 10 positions match TRBD1. Germline V gene lookup returns CDR1 SNHLY and CDR2 FYNNEI. The CDR3 runs to 15 residues. V was clipped by 8 bases and J by 2 bases; unmatched bases: 6. In DNA form, the CDR3 reads TGTGCCAGCCGGGGACAGGGGTTAGGCAATCAGCCCCAGCATTTT. It encodes CASRGQGLGNQPQHF. Full variable domain (missing parts from reference TRBV2 and TRBJ1-5): EPEVTQTPSHQVTQMGQEVILRCVPISNHLYFYWYRQILGQKVEFLVSFYNNEISEKSEIFDDQFSVERPDGSNFTLKIRSTKLEDSAMYFCASRGQGLGNQPQHFGDGTRLSIL.

The chain combines TRBV6-2 or TRBV6-3 with TRBJ2-1, with D possibly TRBD2 on 5 matching bases. This CDR3 spans 13 amino acids. The germline V gene has CDR1 MNHEY and CDR2 SVGEGT. V was clipped by 6 bases and J by 12 bases, with 18 bases between them. This CDR3 is CASSWERFRAQFF. CDR3 in DNA: TGTGCCAGCAGCTGGGAGCGGTTCCGAGCGCAGTTCTTC.